This T cell receptor (beta chain) was recovered during a study of shared clonotypes between healthy human individuals (TCRdb year 2020). With regard to the full study: A few men and a couple of women, aged 18 to 49 years, made up the cohort. To estimate repertoire size and how much clonotype sharing occurs between individuals, the study deeply sequenced the blood TCR repertoires of five healthy adults. Leukapheresis yielded between about 0.8 and 9.5 billion PBMCs per donor. For each donor, CD4 naive and CD4 memory were each run on three plates, CD8 naive on two plates, and CD8 memory on one plate. Libraries were prepared and TCR repertoires were sequenced by different laboratories using diverse techniques, in order to increase sequencing depth and limit assay-specific biases. The research as a whole found: Naive subsets generally had larger estimated clonotype richness than memory subsets. Incomplete sequencing was indicated by rarefaction of sorted-subset datasets, despite the large sequencing depth. Compared with non-shared clonotypes, the clonotypes found in all four sorted-subset donors had higher generation probabilities. Because the study included only a small number of donors, the genetic and exposure-history diversity represented was limited. Sampling was restricted to blood, and TCR repertoires in tissues likely differ from the TCR repertoires found in blood. Pairwise subsampling led to the expectation that sequencing depth would affect the degree of clonotype sharing among donors. Roughly 5% of naive CD4, around 3.5% of naive CD8, around 2.3% of memory CD4, and around 0.42% of memory CD8 clonotypes were shared across several donors.

Donors were healthy HIV-negative adults with no recently reported acute infections or vaccinations. All donors were Caucasian adults living in Nashville, Tennessee, USA. CD8 memory samples combined magnetically selected CD45RO+ cells with CCR7-negative CD45RA+ effector memory (TemRA) cells. Blood was collected by leukapheresis, and PBMCs were isolated by Ficoll-Histopaque density gradient centrifugation and then cryopreserved in liquid nitrogen vapor phase. Analytical flow cytometry was used to check the purity and quantity of every magnetically sorted T cell population. Genomic DNA was isolated from every sorted fraction and measured by UV absorbance on a Nanodrop 2000c. For this clone: Its antigen is unknown. A read error may produce the germline difference seen at one junction end.

TCR CDR3 regions were amplified from genomic DNA by multiplex PCR using the deep immunoSEQ assay. For each cell subset, the extracted genomic DNA was distributed evenly across all wells of several immunoSEQ 96-well plates, and each plate served as one replicate. Each replicate PCR for sorted subsets received about 180 ng genomic DNA, equal to roughly 30,000 T cell genomes. Purified libraries were quantified with a Qubit 3.0 fluorometer, sized on a Bioanalyzer 2100, and re-quantified with the KAPA Library Quantification kit. Every immunoSEQ 96-well plate was sequenced on a dedicated single-read 150-cycle Illumina NextSeq 550 flow cell. As for the authors' bioinformatics: The immunoSEQ output contained only junctional sequences without quality scores, so filtering could not match that applied to full-length reads. Sequences were annotated with PyIR, a Python wrapper for IgBLAST v1.9, and V/J genes and CDR3 were assigned using IMGT germline references. Reads were filtered out if the reads had weak V/J assignments (E-value above 1e-6), no CDR3, stop codons, out-of-frame junctions, or ambiguous translated residues. V3J clonotypes were defined as sequences sharing the same inferred V gene, J gene, and CDR3 amino acid sequence. The percentage overlap between two repertoires was calculated by dividing the number of shared unique clonotypes by the size of the smaller repertoire. RTK rarefaction, the Chao1 estimator, and Recon v2.1 estimates of unobserved clonotypes were used to assess repertoire richness. OLGA was used to compute generation probabilities for all TCRbeta clonotypes that the gDNA method yielded from a handful of donors. Entries here come from immuneACCESS through TCRdb and include only in-frame sequences with V and J called. Some clones fail to appear in such tables; in the studies checked, an unresolved V gene covers under half of the shortfall, and the cause of the remainder is unknown. That table is the source of V, J and clone size, and D and trimming were worked out from the DNA. In all, the sample holds 550,000 to 800,000 clones, and 90% of those were seen once. Of the sample, 30% to 40% falls within the top ten clones.

The CDR3 runs 13 amino acids, cysteine and phenylalanine included. This entry keeps only the CDR3 DNA: 39 bases, framed from base 1. The germline V gene sets CDR1 to SGHVS and CDR2 to FNYEAQ. The sequence joins TRBV7-6 to TRBJ2-1; a stretch of 7 junction bases matches TRBD2. Sample: memory CD8+ T cells from PBMCs. The cell subset or site label corresponds to: CD45RO+ cells pooled with CCR7-negative TemRA cells. The sequence came from a man between 18 and 35 years old in good health. Some clones in this sample may be carry-over from other donors' samples. The CDR3 protein sequence reads: CANSDREENEQFF. The sequenced DNA: TGTGCCAACAGCGACCGGGAGGAGAATGAGCAGTTCTTC.